The 23 T cell receptor beta chains below all came from one sample that was sequenced in a study of PD-L1 blockade in urothelial cancer. Sequenced by immunoSEQ multiplex PCR; TCRdb stores in-frame clones only, minus some. The data hold around 30,000 clones, with around 87% observed a single time. The starting material was PBMCs, obtained around atezolizumab (anti-PD-L1) treatment. These receptors were collected from a man aged 50 to 60 with urothelial cancer.

The V call is TRBV7-9, the J call TRBJ2-7, with D unresolved. CDR1 is SEHNR, CDR2 FQNEAQ, per germline (reference sequence). This CDR3 is 13 amino acids long. The V end lost 5 bases, the J end lost 5 bases, and 13 bases lay between the germline ends. For the CDR3, the DNA is TGTGCCAGCAGCCTCCAGCTAGGTCACGAGCAGTACTTC. Protein product: CASSLQLGHEQYF. The whole variable domain, filled in from reference TRBV7-9 and TRBJ2-7, reads DTGVSQNPRHKITKRGQNVTFRCDPISEHNRLYWYRQTLGQGPEFLTYFQNEAQLEKSRLLSDRFSAERPKGSFSTLEIQRTEQGDSAMYLCASSLQLGHEQYFGPGTRLTVT.

The chain uses TRBV7-6 and TRBJ2-3; 9 nucleotides align to TRBD2. The CDR3 loop spans 17 amino acids. V lost 2 bases, J lost 0 bases, and 6 bases stayed unmatched. Germline CDR1 reads SGHVS; CDR2 reads FNYEAQ. The CDR3 sequence: CASSLYLAGTSTDTQYF. CDR3 nucleotide sequence: TGTGCCAGCAGCTTATACCTAGCGGGGACTAGCACAGATACGCAGTATTTT.

The J gene is TRBJ2-7, the V gene TRBV7-8; 10 bases fit TRBD1. V lost 3 bases and J lost 2; bases outside the gene matches: 4. This CDR3 comprises 15 residues. CDR1 is SGHVS and CDR2 is FQNEAQ in the germline V gene. The CDR3 protein is CASSFRDRGTYEQYF. The CDR3 bases are TGTGCCAGCAGCTTCCGGGACAGGGGTACCTACGAGCAGTACTTC.

V gene TRBV11-2 combines with J gene TRBJ2-2; 9 bases are shared with TRBD1. Germline loops: CDR1 SGHAT, CDR2 FQNNGV. The length of the CDR3 is 15 residues. The V gene end was trimmed by 5 bases and the J gene end by 5 bases; junction bases not matched to a gene: 6. CDR3 sequence: CASSRLQGATGELFF. As DNA, the CDR3 is TGTGCCAGCAGCAGACTACAGGGGGCGACCGGGGAGCTGTTTTTT.

This chain links TRBV28 with TRBJ2-1; D is perhaps TRBD1 (6 bases). The CDR3 has 13 amino acids. Germline lookup yields CDR1 MDHEN and CDR2 SYDVKM. V was clipped by 5 bases and J by 9 bases, with 14 bases between them. CDR3 sequence: CASSKELGGEQFF. The CDR3 coding sequence is TGTGCCAGCAGTAAGGAATTAGGGGGTGAGCAGTTCTTC. Complete variable domain (other parts from reference TRBV28 and TRBJ2-1): DVKVTQSSRYLVKRTGEKVFLECVQDMDHENMFWYRQDPGLGLRLIYFSYDVKMKEKGDIPEGYSVSREKKERFSLILESASTNQTSMYLCASSKELGGEQFFGPGTRLTVL.

This chain uses TRBV5-6 with TRBJ2-7, with D tentatively TRBD2 (5 bases). Germline loops: CDR1 SGHDT, CDR2 YYEEEE. V was shortened by 4 bases and J by 5 bases, with 13 bases between the two germline ends. CDR3 length: 13 residues. The CDR3 here is CASSLPTGNEQYF. In nucleotides, the CDR3 is TGTGCCAGCAGCCTCCCAACGGGAAACGAGCAGTACTTC.

V is TRBV4-1 and J is TRBJ2-1, with D tentatively TRBD1 (6 bases). The V end was cut by 1 base, the J end by 2 bases, with 9 bases between. CDR3 length equals 15 residues. Per the germline V gene, CDR1 is MGHRA and CDR2 is YSYEKL. The DNA of the CDR3 is TGCGCCAGCAGCCAAGGGCAGGGGACCTACAATGAGCAGTTCTTC. Amino acid sequence: CASSQGQGTYNEQFF.

The CDR3 DNA is TGTGCCAGCAGCTTAGGCGGGGGGGGGAGTGGCGAAAAACTGTTTTTT. It translates to CASSLGGGGSGEKLFF. The chain couples TRBV11-2 to TRBJ1-4; the D gene is possibly TRBD1 (5 bases). Trimming shortened V by 1 base and J by 8 bases, and 17 bases separated the two germline ends. The CDR3 runs 16 residues. Germline values: CDR1 SGHAT, CDR2 FQNNGV.

The chain employs TRBV2 and TRBJ2-1; 7 nucleotides align to TRBD1. The CDR3 totals 15 residues. The V and J ends lost 7 bases and 4 bases, in that order; junction bases with no gene match: 10. Looked up from germline, CDR1 is SNHLY and CDR2 is FYNNEI. CDR3 nucleotides: TGTGCCAGCAAGAAAACCGGGACAGAGTACAATGAGCAGTTCTTC. Its protein is CASKKTGTEYNEQFF.

This sequence joins TRBV7-8 and TRBJ2-3; 13 nucleotides align to TRBD2. Germline V CDR1 and CDR2: SGHVS, FQNEAQ. The CDR3 loop spans 18 amino acids. J was trimmed by 0 bases and V by 0 bases; bases with no gene match: 3. The CDR3 region has the DNA TGTGCCAGCAGCTTAGCGACGACTAGCGGGAGGAGCACAGATACGCAGTATTTT. Translating gives CASSLATTSGRSTDTQYF.

About this clone: Within the sample, other DNA sequences also encode this same CDR3. The rearrangement joins TRBV9 to TRBJ2-2, with D tentatively TRBD1 (7 bases). The CDR3 sequence is 15 residues long. Trimming left V 4 bases short and J 4 bases short, with 14 bases between. Germline lookup yields CDR1 SGDLS and CDR2 YYNGEE. CDR3 coding DNA: TGTGCCAGCAGCCTCGGGCAGGGGGGCACCGGGGAGCTGTTTTTT. Translating it yields CASSLGQGGTGELFF.

The rearrangement joins TRBV5-1 to TRBJ1-2, with a tentative D call TRBD1 (5 bases). The germline gives CDR1 SGHRS, CDR2 YFSETQ. The V gene lost 0 bases and the J gene lost 4 bases, with 16 bases spanning the gap. The CDR3 runs 16 residues. The CDR3 DNA follows: TGCGCCAGCAGCTTGGTAACAGGCACGGGGGGCTATGGCTACACCTTC. Protein sequence: CASSLVTGTGGYGYTF.

This chain uses TRBV30 with TRBJ1-4; possibly TRBD1 for D (6 bases). Germline CDR1 GTSNPN, CDR2 SVGIG (reference sequence). The ends were cut back, 0 bases at V and 8 bases at J, with 10 bases in the middle. The CDR3 contains 13 residues. The CDR3 sequence: CAWSVQGSEKLFF. The CDR3 DNA reads as TGTGCCTGGAGTGTACAGGGTTCCGAAAAACTGTTTTTT. The variable domain in full, completed from reference TRBV30 and TRBJ1-4, reads SQTIHQWPATLVQPVGSPLSLECTVEGTSNPNLYWYRQAAGRGLQLLFYSVGIGQISSEVPQNLSASRPQDRQFILSSKKLLLSDSGFYLCAWSVQGSEKLFFGSGTQLSVL.

The CDR3 DNA follows: TGTGCCAGCAGCCAAGCAGGGCTTTCCTCCTACGAGCAGTACTTC. Residues: CASSQAGLSSYEQYF. The chain recombines TRBV14 with TRBJ2-7, with a possible D match to TRBD1 (5 bases). CDR1 SGHDN and CDR2 FVKESK come from the germline V gene. The germline V and J ends were trimmed by 1 base and 0 bases, with 10 bases remaining between them. There are 15 residues in the CDR3. Looking up the rest from reference TRBV14 and TRBJ2-7 gives the full variable domain: EAGVTQFPSHSVIEKGQTVTLRCDPISGHDNLYWYRRVMGKEIKFLLHFVKESKQDESGMPNNRFLAERTGGTYSTLKVQPAELEDSGVYFCASSQAGLSSYEQYFGPGTRLTVT.

This clone came up once. The chain recombines TRBV6-4 with TRBJ2-1; D remains unclear. CDR3 length: 13 amino acids. The V gene lost 0 bases and the J gene lost 4 bases, with 4 bases spanning the gap. CDR1 and CDR2 from the germline V gene are MRHNA and SNTAGT. CDR3 region: CASSDSSYNEQFF. The CDR3 nucleotides read TGTGCCAGCAGTGACTCTTCTTACAATGAGCAGTTCTTC.

The chain combines TRBV5-1 with TRBJ2-5; unclear D gene. The germline CDR1 and CDR2 sequences are SGHRS and YFSETQ. CDR3 length: 13 residues. Trimming removed 0 bases at V and 0 bases at J, with 3 bases between. The CDR3 DNA reads as TGCGCCAGCAGCTTGGGAGACCAAGAGACCCAGTACTTC. This codes for CASSLGDQETQYF.

V is TRBV27 and J is TRBJ2-5, with D maybe TRBD2 (5 bases). Per the germline V gene, CDR1 is MNHEY and CDR2 is SMNVEV (reference sequence). Trimming removed 4 bases at V and 4 bases at J, with 16 bases between. The CDR3 is 15 amino acids. The DNA of the CDR3 is TGTGCCAGCAGTTACGTGGCTGGAGGTGGAGAGACCCAGTACTTC. Translation gives CASSYVAGGGETQYF.

The chain combines TRBV27 with TRBJ2-1; 8 bases fit TRBD2. V was clipped by 9 bases and J by 4 bases; unmatched bases: 11. This CDR3 has 15 amino acids. In germline, CDR1 is MNHEY, CDR2 SMNVEV (reference sequence). CDR3 in amino acids: CASRPGGGLYNEQFF. The CDR3 DNA reads TGTGCCAGTCGCCCGGGCGGGGGGCTTTACAATGAGCAGTTCTTC.

The V call is TRBV7-2, the J call TRBJ2-7; a possible D gene is TRBD2 (5 bases). The CDR3 consists of 13 residues. In germline, CDR1 is SGHTA, CDR2 FQGNSA. V was pared by 3 bases and J by 3 bases, with 9 bases between. This CDR3 reads CASSFFGNYEQYF. The CDR3 DNA reads TGTGCCAGCAGCTTCTTCGGGAACTACGAGCAGTACTTC.

The chain combines TRBV7-2 with TRBJ1-3; D perhaps matches TRBD1 (6 bases). CDR3 length: 16 residues. V was shortened by 5 bases and J by 0 bases, with 14 bases between the two germline ends. CDR1 is SGHTA, CDR2 FQGNSA, per germline. The CDR3 here is CASSPRGPNSGNTIYF. In DNA form, the CDR3 reads TGTGCCAGCAGCCCCAGGGGACCGAACTCTGGAAACACCATATATTTT.

The chain employs TRBV7-9 and TRBJ2-7; 10 positions match TRBD1. J lost 2 bases, V lost 5 bases, and 6 bases had no gene match. Germline V gene lookup returns CDR1 SEHNR and CDR2 FQNEAQ (reference sequence). The CDR3 runs to 15 residues. The CDR3 region is CASSGTGADTYEQYF. The CDR3 DNA reads TGTGCCAGCAGCGGGACAGGGGCCGACACCTACGAGCAGTACTTC.

The rearrangement uses TRBV7-9 and TRBJ2-2; 8 positions match TRBD2. CDR3 length: 19 residues. Germline V CDR1 and CDR2: SEHNR, FQNEAQ (reference sequence). Trimming took 5 bases from V and 4 from J; bases not matched to a gene: 18. CDR3 protein: CASSPPYGSGTLGTGELFF. In nucleotides, the CDR3 is TGTGCCAGCAGCCCCCCGTATGGTAGCGGGACTTTGGGCACCGGGGAGCTGTTTTTT.

The genes are TRBV5-6 and TRBJ1-2; no clear D. The CDR3 loop spans 13 amino acids. The germline CDR1 and CDR2 sequences are SGHDT and YYEEEE. V dropped 4 bases and J dropped 4 bases, with 11 bases sitting between them. The CDR3 sequence is CASSPGSGYGYTF. CDR3 nucleotide sequence: TGTGCCAGCAGCCCCGGGTCTGGCTATGGCTACACCTTC.